The 18 T cell receptor beta chains reported below all come from one sample, sequenced in a study of blood T cell repertoires in COVID-19. The protocol was immunoSEQ multiplex PCR, while the TCRdb copy is restricted to in-frame clones and leaves out a portion. The profile covers 300,000 to 350,000 clones, with under 95% appearing a single time and 2.5% to 4% taken by the ten largest. The specimen was peripheral blood. The receptor source for this set is a woman under 30 who had recovered from COVID-19.

This chain joins TRBV6-1 and TRBJ2-2, with 12 bases identical to TRBD2. Germline values: CDR1 MNHNS, CDR2 SASEGT. CDR3 size: 15 residues. Trimming at V came to 1 base and at J to 6 bases, leaving 0 bases not matched to a gene. CDR3 region: CASSEGLAGAGELFF. The CDR3 nucleotides read TGTGCCAGCAGTGAAGGACTAGCGGGAGCCGGGGAGCTGTTTTTT.

In DNA form, the CDR3 reads TGTGCCATCAGCGGACTAGCGGAGAGCTCCTACAATGAGCAGTTCTTC. Translating gives CAISGLAESSYNEQFF. V and J are TRBV10-3 and TRBJ2-1; 10 positions match TRBD2. The CDR3 sequence is 16 residues long. Germline V lookup: CDR1 ENHRY, CDR2 SYGVKD. V trimming: 6 bases; J trimming: 0 bases; junction bases outside the gene matches: 5.

V and J are TRBV4-1 and TRBJ2-5, with 14 bases aligning to TRBD2. J was trimmed by 5 bases and V by 4 bases; bases with no gene match: 15. The CDR3 runs to 19 residues. Germline-derived CDR1 and CDR2 are MGHRA and YSYEKL. In DNA, the CDR3 is TGCGCCAGCAGCCCAGGGGACCGACTAGCGGGAGGGCCTTGGGAGACCCAGTACTTC. Translated: CASSPGDRLAGGPWETQYF.

This chain connects TRBV30 to TRBJ1-2; 7 nucleotides line up with TRBD1. Germline assignment: CDR1 GTSNPN and CDR2 SVGIG (reference sequence). The CDR3 sequence is 12 residues long. Trimming took 2 bases from V and 3 from J; bases not matched to a gene: 0. The CDR3 is CAWSQGDYGYTF. The DNA of the CDR3 is TGTGCCTGGAGTCAGGGGGACTATGGCTACACCTTC.

This chain connects TRBV14 to TRBJ2-7; 16 bases are a match to TRBD2. This CDR3 has 16 amino acids. The trim removed 4 bases at V and 2 bases at J, leaving 2 bases unmatched. Germline V lookup: CDR1 SGHDN, CDR2 FVKESK. CDR3 protein: CASSPGLAGGTYEQYV. Here the CDR3 DNA reads TGTGCCAGCAGCCCGGGACTAGCGGGAGGGACCTACGAGCAGTACGTC.

This clone was recorded only once. The chain joins TRBV11-2 to TRBJ2-4; TRBD1 might be the D (6 bases). Trimming pared 6 bases from V and 0 bases from J, leaving 12 bases between. Germline loops: CDR1 SGHAT, CDR2 FQNNGV. CDR3 size: 15 residues. CDR3 sequence: CASSFTGLAKNIQYF. In DNA, the CDR3 is TGTGCCAGCAGTTTTACAGGGTTAGCCAAAAACATTCAGTACTTC.

The chain is built from TRBV30 and TRBJ1-5, with D maybe TRBD1 (5 bases). V was pared by 2 bases and J by 6 bases, with 14 bases between. Germline V gene data show CDR1 as GTSNPN and CDR2 as SVGIG (reference sequence). The CDR3 has 14 amino acids. CDR3 nucleotide sequence: TGTGCCTGGAGTCGGGGTGGGGGGATTCAGCCCCAGCATTTT. Encoded protein: CAWSRGGGIQPQHF.

This clone was seen only once. This chain connects TRBV10-2 to TRBJ1-2, with 7 bases aligning to TRBD1. CDR1 is WSHSY and CDR2 is SAAADI in the germline V gene. Germline trimming cut 5 bases from V and 4 bases from J; bases unmatched to any gene: 7. The CDR3 is 14 residues long. The CDR3 sequence: CASSRTGTLYGYTF. For the CDR3, the DNA is TGCGCCAGCAGTAGGACAGGCACCCTCTATGGCTACACCTTC.

The rearrangement joins TRBV28 to TRBJ2-5; a possible D gene is TRBD1 (5 bases). The CDR3 covers 13 residues. The germline V gene has CDR1 MDHEN and CDR2 SYDVKM. Deletions cut 6 bases from V and 2 bases from J, with 10 bases between. The CDR3 sequence: CASRDSPQETQYF. Here the CDR3 DNA reads TGTGCCAGCAGAGACAGCCCTCAAGAGACCCAGTACTTC.

As concerns this clone: Other DNA sequences in this sample translate to the same CDR3. The chain couples TRBV19 to TRBJ2-1; 9 bases match TRBD2. After removal of 5 bases from V and 0 bases from J, the junction contained 2 bases not matched to a gene. The germline gives CDR1 LNHDA, CDR2 SQIVND (reference sequence). There are 15 residues in the CDR3. The CDR3 protein is CASSRSGSSYNEQFF. As DNA, the CDR3 is TGTGCCAGTAGTCGTAGCGGGAGCTCCTACAATGAGCAGTTCTTC.

V is TRBV9 and J is TRBJ2-3, with D perhaps matching TRBD2 (5 bases). Germline V gene data show CDR1 as SGDLS and CDR2 as YYNGEE. The germline V and J ends were trimmed by 4 bases and 3 bases, with 15 bases remaining between them. CDR3 length: 15 residues. CDR3 sequence: CASSKGLIQTDTQYF. The CDR3 region has the DNA TGTGCCAGCAGCAAAGGACTGATACAGACAGATACGCAGTATTTT.

The V call is TRBV4-1, the J call TRBJ1-1; D unclear. The CDR3 is made up of 13 amino acids. Trimming cost V 4 bases and J 4 bases, with 10 bases left between them. Germline CDR1 is MGHRA and CDR2 is YSYEKL. As DNA, the CDR3 is TGCGCCAGCAGCCTCAGAGAGGTCACTGAAGCTTTCTTT. Translation gives CASSLREVTEAFF.

The chain carries TRBV27 and TRBJ1-2, with 9 bases lining up with TRBD1. CDR1 and CDR2 (germline): MNHEY, SMNVEV (reference sequence). The V segment lost 3 bases and the J segment 6 bases; nucleotides outside the gene matches: 5. The CDR3 runs 14 residues. CDR3 sequence reads: CASSLGTGRDGYTF. CDR3 in DNA: TGTGCCAGCAGTTTGGGGACAGGGCGGGATGGCTACACCTTC.

V and J are TRBV10-1 and TRBJ2-7; 9 bases align to TRBD1. Germline V gene sequence: CDR1 WNHNN, CDR2 SYGVQD (reference sequence). The CDR3 contains 13 residues. The V segment lost 8 bases and the J segment 3 bases; nucleotides outside the gene matches: 5. The CDR3 coding sequence is TGCGCCAGCCCCGGGACAGGGTTCTACGAGCAGTACGTC. It is translated as CASPGTGFYEQYV.

Here the CDR3 DNA reads TGCGCCAGCAGCCAAGATGGGAGAGCGGGGGCGGGGGAGACCCAGTACTTC. This translates into CASSQDGRAGAGETQYF. The chain is built from TRBV4-3 and TRBJ2-5; TRBD2 matches 8 bases. CDR3 size: 17 residues. Germline V gene lookup returns CDR1 LGHNA and CDR2 YSLEER. J was trimmed by 5 bases and V by 0 bases; bases with no gene match: 11.

The chain combines TRBV5-1 with TRBJ2-1; unclear D gene. The V end lost 4 bases, the J end lost 6 bases, and 14 bases lay between the germline ends. This CDR3 has 14 residues. Germline lookup yields CDR1 SGHRS and CDR2 YFSETQ. The CDR3: CASSPRRAINEQFF. CDR3 nucleotide sequence: TGCGCCAGCAGCCCCCGTCGAGCCATCAATGAGCAGTTCTTC.

The V and J genes are TRBV6-2 or TRBV6-3 and TRBJ2-3, with 10 bases lining up with TRBD2. Trimming at V came to 2 bases and at J to 0 bases, leaving 2 bases not matched to a gene. This CDR3 is 16 amino acids long. The germline CDR1 and CDR2 sequences are MNHEY and SVGEGT. In nucleotides, the CDR3 is TGTGCCAGCAGTTACGGACTAGCGGCTAGCACAGATACGCAGTATTTT. Amino acid sequence: CASSYGLAASTDTQYF.

This clone appeared once. The chain employs TRBV4-2 and TRBJ2-4, with 10 bases that match TRBD2. The CDR3 spans 16 residues. The trim removed 0 bases at V and 6 bases at J, leaving 5 bases unmatched. Per the germline V gene, CDR1 is LGHNA and CDR2 is YNFKEQ. The DNA of the CDR3 is TGTGCCAGCAGCCAAGATCGGCAGCGGGAGGGAAACATTCAGTACTTC. Its protein is CASSQDRQREGNIQYF.